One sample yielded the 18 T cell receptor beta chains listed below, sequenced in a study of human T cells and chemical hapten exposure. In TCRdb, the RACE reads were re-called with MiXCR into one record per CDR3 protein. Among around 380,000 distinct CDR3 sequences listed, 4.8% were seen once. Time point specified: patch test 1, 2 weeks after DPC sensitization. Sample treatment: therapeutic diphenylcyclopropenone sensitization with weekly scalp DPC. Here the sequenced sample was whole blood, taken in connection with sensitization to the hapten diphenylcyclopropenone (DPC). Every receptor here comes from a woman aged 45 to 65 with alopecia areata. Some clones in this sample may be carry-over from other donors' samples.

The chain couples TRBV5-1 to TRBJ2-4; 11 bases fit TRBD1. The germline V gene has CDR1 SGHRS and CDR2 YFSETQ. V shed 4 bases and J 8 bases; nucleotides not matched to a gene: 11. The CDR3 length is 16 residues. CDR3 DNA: TGCGCCAGCAGCACGGGACAGGGGGGAGCTGCGGACATTCAGTACTTC. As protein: CASSTGQGGAADIQYF.

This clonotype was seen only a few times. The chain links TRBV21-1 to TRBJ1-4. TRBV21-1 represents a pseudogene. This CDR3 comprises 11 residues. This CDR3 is CASMEWEKLFF. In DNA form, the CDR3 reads TGTGCCAGCATGGAGTGGGAAAAACTGTTTTTT.

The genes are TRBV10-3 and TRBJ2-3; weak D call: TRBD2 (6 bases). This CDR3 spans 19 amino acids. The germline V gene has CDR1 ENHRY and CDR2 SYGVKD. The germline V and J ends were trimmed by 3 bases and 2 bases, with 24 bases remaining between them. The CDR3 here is CAISDSGERASTHTDTQYF. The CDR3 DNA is TGTGCCATCAGTGATTCGGGGGAGCGGGCTTCCACGCACACAGATACGCAGTATTTT.

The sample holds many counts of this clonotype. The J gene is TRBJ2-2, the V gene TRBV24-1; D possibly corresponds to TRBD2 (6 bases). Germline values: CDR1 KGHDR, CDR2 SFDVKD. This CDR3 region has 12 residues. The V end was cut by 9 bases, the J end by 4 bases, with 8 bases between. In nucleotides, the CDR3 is TGTGCCACCCTGGGGGGCACCGGGGAGCTGTTTTTT. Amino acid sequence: CATLGGTGELFF.

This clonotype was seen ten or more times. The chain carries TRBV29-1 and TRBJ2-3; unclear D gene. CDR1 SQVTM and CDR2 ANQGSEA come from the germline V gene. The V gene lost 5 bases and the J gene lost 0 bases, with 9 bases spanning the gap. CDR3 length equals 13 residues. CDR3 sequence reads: CSVSVSSTDTQYF. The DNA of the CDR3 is TGCAGCGTTAGCGTCTCTAGCACAGATACGCAGTATTTT.

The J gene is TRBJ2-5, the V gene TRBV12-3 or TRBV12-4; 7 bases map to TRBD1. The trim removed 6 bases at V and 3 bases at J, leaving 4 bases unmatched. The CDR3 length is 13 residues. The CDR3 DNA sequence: TGTGCCAGCAGCGGGACAGAGAAAGAGACCCAGTACTTC. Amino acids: CASSGTEKETQYF.

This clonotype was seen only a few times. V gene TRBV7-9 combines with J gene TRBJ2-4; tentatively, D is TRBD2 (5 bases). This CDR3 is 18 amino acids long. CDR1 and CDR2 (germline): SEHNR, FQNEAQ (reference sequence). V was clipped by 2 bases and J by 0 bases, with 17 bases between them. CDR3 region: CASSLQPPGVVAKNIQYF. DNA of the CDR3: TGTGCCAGCAGCTTACAGCCCCCCGGGGTCGTAGCCAAAAACATTCAGTACTTC.

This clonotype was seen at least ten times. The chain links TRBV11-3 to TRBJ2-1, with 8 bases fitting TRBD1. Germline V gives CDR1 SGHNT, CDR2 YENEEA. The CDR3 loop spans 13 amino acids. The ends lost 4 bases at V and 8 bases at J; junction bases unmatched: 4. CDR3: CASSWTGLDEQFF. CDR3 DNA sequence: TGTGCCAGCAGCTGGACAGGGTTGGATGAGCAGTTCTTC.

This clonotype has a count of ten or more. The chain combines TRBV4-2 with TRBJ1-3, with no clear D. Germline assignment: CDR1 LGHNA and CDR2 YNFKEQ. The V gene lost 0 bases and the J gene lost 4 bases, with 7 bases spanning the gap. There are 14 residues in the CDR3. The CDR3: CASSQDLKGNTIYF. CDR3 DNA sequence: TGTGCCAGCAGCCAAGATCTAAAGGGAAACACCATATATTTT.

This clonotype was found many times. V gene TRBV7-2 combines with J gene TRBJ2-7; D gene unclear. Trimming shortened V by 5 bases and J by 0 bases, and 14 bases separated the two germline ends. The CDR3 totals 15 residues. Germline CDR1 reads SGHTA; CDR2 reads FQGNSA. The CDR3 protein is CASSPWTASSYEQYF. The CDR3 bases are TGTGCCAGCAGCCCATGGACCGCTAGCTCCTACGAGCAGTACTTC.

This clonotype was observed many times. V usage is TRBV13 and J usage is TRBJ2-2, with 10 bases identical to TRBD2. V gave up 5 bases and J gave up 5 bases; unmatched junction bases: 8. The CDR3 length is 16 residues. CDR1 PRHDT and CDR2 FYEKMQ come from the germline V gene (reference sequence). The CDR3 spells CASSPPSGGGTGELFF. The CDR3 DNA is TGTGCCAGCAGCCCCCCCAGCGGGGGGGGGACCGGGGAGCTGTTTTTT.

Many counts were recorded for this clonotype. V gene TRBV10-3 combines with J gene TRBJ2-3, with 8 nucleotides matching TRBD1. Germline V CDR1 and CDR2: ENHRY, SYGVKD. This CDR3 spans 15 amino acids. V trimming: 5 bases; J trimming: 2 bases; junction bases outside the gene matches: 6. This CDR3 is CAISSGQGLTDTQYF. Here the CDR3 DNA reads TGTGCCATCAGTTCTGGACAGGGCCTCACAGATACGCAGTATTTT.

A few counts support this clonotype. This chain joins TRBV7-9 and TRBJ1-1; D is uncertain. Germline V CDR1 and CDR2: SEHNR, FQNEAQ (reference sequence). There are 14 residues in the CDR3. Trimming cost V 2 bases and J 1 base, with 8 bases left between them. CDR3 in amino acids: CASSLFSGNTEAFF. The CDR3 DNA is TGTGCCAGCAGCTTATTCTCAGGGAACACTGAAGCTTTCTTT.

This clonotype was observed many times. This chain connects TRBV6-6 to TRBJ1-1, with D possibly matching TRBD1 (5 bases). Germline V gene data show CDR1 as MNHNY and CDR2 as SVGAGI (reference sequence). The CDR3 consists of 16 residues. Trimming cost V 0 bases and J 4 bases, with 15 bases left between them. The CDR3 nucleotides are TGTGCCAGCAGTTACTCGATTGGGCAGGGAGGCACTGAAGCTTTCTTT. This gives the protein CASSYSIGQGGTEAFF.

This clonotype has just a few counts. CDR3 loop: CAWSVGTWSTNEKLFF. CDR3 DNA sequence: TGTGCCTGGAGTGTCGGGACATGGTCAACTAATGAAAAACTGTTTTTT. The chain combines TRBV30 with TRBJ1-4; TRBD1 is a possible D gene (6 bases). V lost 0 bases, J lost 0 bases, and 11 bases lay in between. The CDR3 has 16 amino acids. Germline CDR1 and CDR2: GTSNPN and SVGIG (reference sequence).

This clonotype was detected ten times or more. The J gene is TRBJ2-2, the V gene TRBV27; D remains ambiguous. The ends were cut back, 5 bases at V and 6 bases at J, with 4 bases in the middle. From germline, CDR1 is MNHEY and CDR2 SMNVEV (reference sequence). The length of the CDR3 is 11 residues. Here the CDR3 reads CASSTAGELFF. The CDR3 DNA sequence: TGTGCCAGCAGTACGGCCGGGGAGCTGTTTTTT.

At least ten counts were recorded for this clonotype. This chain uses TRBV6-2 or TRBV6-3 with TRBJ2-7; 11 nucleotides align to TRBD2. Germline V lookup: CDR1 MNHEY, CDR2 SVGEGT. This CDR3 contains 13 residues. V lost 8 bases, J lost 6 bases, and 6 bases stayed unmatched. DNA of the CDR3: TGTGCCAGCGCCCGGCTAGCGGGAGGCGAGCAGTACTTC. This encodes CASARLAGGEQYF.

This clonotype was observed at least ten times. For the CDR3, the DNA is TGTGCCAGTAGTGCTCGACTGGAATCCGTTTTTTACAATGAGCAGTTCTTC. Translating gives CASSARLESVFYNEQFF. The V call is TRBV19, the J call TRBJ2-1; D gene ambiguous. There are 17 residues in the CDR3. V lost 5 bases and J lost 4, with 21 bases in between. CDR1 and CDR2 from the germline V gene are LNHDA and SQIVND (reference sequence).